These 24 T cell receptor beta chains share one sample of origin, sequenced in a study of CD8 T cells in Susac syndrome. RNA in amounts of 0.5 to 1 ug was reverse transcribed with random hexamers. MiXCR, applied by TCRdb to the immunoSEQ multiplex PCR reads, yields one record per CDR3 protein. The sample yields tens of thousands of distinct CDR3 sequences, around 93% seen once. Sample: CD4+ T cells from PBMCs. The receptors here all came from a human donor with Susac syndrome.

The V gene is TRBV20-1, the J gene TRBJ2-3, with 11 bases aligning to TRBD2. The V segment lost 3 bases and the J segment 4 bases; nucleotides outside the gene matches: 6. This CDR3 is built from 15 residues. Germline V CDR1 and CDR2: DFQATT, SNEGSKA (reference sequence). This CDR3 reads CSARIAGGRADTQYF. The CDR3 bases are TGCAGTGCTAGGATAGCGGGGGGGCGGGCAGATACGCAGTATTTT.

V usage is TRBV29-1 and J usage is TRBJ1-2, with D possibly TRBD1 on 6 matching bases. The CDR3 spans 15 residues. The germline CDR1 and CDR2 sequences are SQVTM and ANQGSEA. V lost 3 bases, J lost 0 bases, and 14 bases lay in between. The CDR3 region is CSVEGGGPANYGYTF. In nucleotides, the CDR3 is TGCAGCGTTGAGGGCGGGGGCCCAGCTAACTATGGCTACACCTTC.

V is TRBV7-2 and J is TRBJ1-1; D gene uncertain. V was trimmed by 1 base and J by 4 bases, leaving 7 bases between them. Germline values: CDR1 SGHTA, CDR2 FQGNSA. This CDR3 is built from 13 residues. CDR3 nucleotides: TGTGCCAGCAGCTTAGGGCAGCCCACTGAAGCTTTCTTT. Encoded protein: CASSLGQPTEAFF.

DNA of the CDR3: TGCGCCAGCAGCCTGGATTCGGCTAACTATGGCTACACCTTC. Translating gives CASSLDSANYGYTF. The chain uses TRBV5-1 and TRBJ1-2; D is ambiguous. The V end was cut by 4 bases, the J end by 0 bases, with 10 bases between. The V gene's germline CDR1 is SGHRS and CDR2 YFSETQ. The CDR3 is made up of 14 amino acids. Full variable domain (remainder filled in from reference TRBV5-1 and TRBJ1-2): KAGVTQTPRYLIKTRGQQVTLSCSPISGHRSVSWYQQTPGQGLQFLFEYFSETQRNKGNFPGRFSGRQFSNSRSEMNVSTLELGDSALYLCASSLDSANYGYTFGSGTRLTVV.

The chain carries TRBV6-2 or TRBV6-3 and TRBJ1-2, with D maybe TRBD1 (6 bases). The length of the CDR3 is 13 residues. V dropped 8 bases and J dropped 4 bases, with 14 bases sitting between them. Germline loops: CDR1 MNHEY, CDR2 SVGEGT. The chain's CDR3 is CASRPTGVYGYTF. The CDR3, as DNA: TGTGCCAGCCGCCCGACAGGCGTCTATGGCTACACCTTC.

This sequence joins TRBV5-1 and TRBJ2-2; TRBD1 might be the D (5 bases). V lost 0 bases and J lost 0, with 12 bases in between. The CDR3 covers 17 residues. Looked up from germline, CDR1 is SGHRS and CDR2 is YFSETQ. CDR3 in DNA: TGCGCCAGCAGCTTGGCACAGGTGACCGCGAACACCGGGGAGCTGTTTTTT. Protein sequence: CASSLAQVTANTGELFF.

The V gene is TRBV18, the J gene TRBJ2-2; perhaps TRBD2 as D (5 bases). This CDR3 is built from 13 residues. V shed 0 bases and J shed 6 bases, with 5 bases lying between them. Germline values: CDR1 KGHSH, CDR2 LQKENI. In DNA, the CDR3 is TGTGCCAGCTCACCACCGAGGGCCGGGGAGCTGTTTTTT. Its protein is CASSPPRAGELFF.

CDR3: CASAPQGVDETQYF. CDR3 bases: TGCGCCAGCGCCCCTCAGGGGGTTGACGAGACCCAGTACTTC. The genes are TRBV10-2 and TRBJ2-5; TRBD1 matches 7 bases. The J segment lost 5 bases and the V segment lost 8 bases, leaving 11 bases of the junction unmatched. Germline V gene lookup returns CDR1 WSHSY and CDR2 SAAADI. This CDR3 spans 14 amino acids.

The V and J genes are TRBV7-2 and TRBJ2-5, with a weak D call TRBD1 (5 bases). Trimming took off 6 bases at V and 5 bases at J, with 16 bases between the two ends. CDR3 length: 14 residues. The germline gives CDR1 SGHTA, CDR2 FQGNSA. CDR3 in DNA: TGTGCCAGCAGTCAGGGTCCGGCCAGGGAGACCCAGTACTTC. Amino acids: CASSQGPARETQYF.

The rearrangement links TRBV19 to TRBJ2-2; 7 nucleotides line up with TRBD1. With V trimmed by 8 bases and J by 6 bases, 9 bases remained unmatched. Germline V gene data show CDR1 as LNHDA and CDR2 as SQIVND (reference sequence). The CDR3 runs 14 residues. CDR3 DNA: TGTGCCAGTCATACAGGGGAAATTGCCGGGGAGCTGTTTTTT. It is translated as CASHTGEIAGELFF. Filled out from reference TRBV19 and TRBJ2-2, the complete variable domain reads DGGITQSPKYLFRKEGQNVTLSCEQNLNHDAMYWYRQDPGQGLRLIYYSQIVNDFQKGDIAEGYSVSREKKESFPLTVTSAQKNPTAFYLCASHTGEIAGELFFGEGSRLTVL.

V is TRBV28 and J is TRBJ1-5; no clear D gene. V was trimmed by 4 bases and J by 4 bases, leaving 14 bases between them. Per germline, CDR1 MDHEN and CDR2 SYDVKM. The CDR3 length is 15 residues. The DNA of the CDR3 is TGTGCCAGCAGTTCGGCCGGGTCTTTGAATCAGCCCCAGCATTTT. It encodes CASSSAGSLNQPQHF.

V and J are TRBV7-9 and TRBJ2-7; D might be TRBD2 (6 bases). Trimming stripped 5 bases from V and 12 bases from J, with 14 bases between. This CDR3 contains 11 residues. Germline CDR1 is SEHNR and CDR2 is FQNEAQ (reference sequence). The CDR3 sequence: CASSGRGIGYF. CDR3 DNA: TGTGCCAGCAGCGGACGGGGGATCGGGTACTTC.

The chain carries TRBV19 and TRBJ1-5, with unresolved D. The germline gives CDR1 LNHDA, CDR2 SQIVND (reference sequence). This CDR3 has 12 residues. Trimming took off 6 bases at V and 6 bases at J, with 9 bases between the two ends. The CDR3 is CASSVTRQPQHF. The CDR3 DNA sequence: TGTGCCAGTAGCGTAACACGTCAGCCCCAGCATTTT.

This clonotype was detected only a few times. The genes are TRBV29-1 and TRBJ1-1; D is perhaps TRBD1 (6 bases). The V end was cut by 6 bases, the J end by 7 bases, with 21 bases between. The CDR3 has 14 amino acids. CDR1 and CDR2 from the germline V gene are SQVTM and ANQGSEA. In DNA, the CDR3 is TGCAGCGTGGTCCAGGGGTTCCTATACGATGAAGCTTTCTTT. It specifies CSVVQGFLYDEAFF.

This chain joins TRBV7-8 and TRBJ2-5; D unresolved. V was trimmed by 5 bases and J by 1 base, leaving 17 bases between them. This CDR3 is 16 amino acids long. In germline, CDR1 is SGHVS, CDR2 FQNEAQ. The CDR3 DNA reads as TGTGCCAGCAGCCTCCGAACAGACAAGATCCAAGAGACCCAGTACTTC. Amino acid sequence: CASSLRTDKIQETQYF.

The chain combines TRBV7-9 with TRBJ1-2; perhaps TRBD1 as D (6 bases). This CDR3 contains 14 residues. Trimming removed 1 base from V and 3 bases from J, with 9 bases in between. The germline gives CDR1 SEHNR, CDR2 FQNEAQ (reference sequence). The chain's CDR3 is CASSLDGGHYGYTF. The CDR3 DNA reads TGTGCCAGCAGCTTAGACGGGGGCCACTATGGCTACACCTTC.

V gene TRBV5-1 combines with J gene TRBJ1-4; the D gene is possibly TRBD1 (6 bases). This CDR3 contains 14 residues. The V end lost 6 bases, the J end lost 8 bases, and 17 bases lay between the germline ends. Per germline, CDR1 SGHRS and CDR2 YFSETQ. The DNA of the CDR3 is TGCGCCAGCACCATGGGGACATCAAACGAAAAACTGTTTTTT. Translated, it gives CASTMGTSNEKLFF.

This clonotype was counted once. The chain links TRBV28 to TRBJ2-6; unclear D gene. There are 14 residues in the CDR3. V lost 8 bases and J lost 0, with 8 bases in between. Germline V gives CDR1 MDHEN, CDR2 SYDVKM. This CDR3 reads CASHRSSGANVLTF. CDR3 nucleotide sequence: TGTGCCAGCCACCGGAGCTCTGGGGCCAACGTCCTGACTTTC. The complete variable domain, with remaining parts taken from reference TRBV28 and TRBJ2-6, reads DVKVTQSSRYLVKRTGEKVFLECVQDMDHENMFWYRQDPGLGLRLIYFSYDVKMKEKGDIPEGYSVSREKKERFSLILESASTNQTSMYLCASHRSSGANVLTFGAGSRLTVL.

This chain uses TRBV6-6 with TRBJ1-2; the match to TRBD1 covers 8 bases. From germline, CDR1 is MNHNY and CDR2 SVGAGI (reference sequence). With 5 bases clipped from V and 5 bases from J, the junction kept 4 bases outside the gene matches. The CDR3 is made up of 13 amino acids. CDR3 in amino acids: CASSVQGDYGYTF. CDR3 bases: TGTGCCAGCAGTGTACAGGGGGATTATGGCTACACCTTC.

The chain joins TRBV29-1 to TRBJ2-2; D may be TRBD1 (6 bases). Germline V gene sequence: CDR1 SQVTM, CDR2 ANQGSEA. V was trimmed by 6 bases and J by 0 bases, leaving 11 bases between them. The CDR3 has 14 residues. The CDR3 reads CSVYRDSNTGELFF. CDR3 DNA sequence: TGCAGCGTCTACAGGGATTCGAACACCGGGGAGCTGTTTTTT.

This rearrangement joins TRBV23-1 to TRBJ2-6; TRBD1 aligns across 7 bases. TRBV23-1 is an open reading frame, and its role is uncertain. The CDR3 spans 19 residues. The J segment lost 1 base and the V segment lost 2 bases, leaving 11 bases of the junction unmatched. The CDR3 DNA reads TGCGCCAGCAGTCAACCGACGTCCCGGGACAGTTCTGGGGCCAACGTCCTGACTTTC. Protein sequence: CASSQPTSRDSSGANVLTF.

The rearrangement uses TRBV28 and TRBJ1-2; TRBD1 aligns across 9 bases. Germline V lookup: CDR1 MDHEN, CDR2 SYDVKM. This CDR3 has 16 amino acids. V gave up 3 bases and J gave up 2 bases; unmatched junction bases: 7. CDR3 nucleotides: TGTGCCAGCAGTTTCAAACAGGGGGCGCGCAACTATGGCTACACCTTC. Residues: CASSFKQGARNYGYTF.

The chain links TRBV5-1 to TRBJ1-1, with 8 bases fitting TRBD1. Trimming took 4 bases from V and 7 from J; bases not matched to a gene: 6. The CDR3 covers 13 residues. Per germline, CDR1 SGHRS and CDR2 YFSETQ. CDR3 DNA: TGCGCCAGCAGCACGGGACAGGAGGATGAAGCTTTCTTT. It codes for CASSTGQEDEAFF.

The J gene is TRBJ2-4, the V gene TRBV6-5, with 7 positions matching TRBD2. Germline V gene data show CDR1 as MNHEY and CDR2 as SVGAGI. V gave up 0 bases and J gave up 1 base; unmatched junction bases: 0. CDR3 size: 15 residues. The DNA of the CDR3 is TGTGCCAGCAGTTACTCGGGAGGGGCCAAAAACATTCAGTACTTC. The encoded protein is CASSYSGGAKNIQYF.